This T cell receptor beta chain was documented in a study of blood T cell repertoires in COVID-19. Turning to the study itself: Both acute and convalescent COVID-19 samples were obtained from the United States, Italy and Spain. PBMCs, B-cell-depleted T cells, or T cells provided the cDNA or gDNA that made up the material.

Produced via immunoSEQ multiplex PCR; TCRdb's table is partial and in-frame only. The sample includes approximately 410,000 clones, roughly 85% seen only once; the top ten take about 1.5%. Germline assignment: CDR1 MGHRA and CDR2 YSYEKL. The junction had 4 bases not matched to a gene; V was cut back by 4 bases and J by 1 base. The CDR3 has 15 amino acids. This clone has only one observation. Sequenced sample: peripheral blood. The chain recombines TRBV4-1 with TRBJ2-5; TRBD1 agrees at 9 bases. The origin of this receptor is a young woman with active or convalescent COVID-19. In DNA form, the CDR3 reads TGCGCCAGCAGCCTACTGACAGGGGGCCAAGAGACCCAGTACTTC. Residues: CASSLLTGGQETQYF.